This TCR beta chain stems from a study of control samples from healthy donors and cancer patients. The assay was immunoSEQ multiplex PCR, and TCRdb's table has in-frame clones only and misses some. The table has 110,000 or so clones, just under 85% seen once. Germline V CDR1 and CDR2: MDHEN, SYDVKM. This CDR3 contains 16 residues. Deletions cut 8 bases from V and 2 bases from J, with 20 bases between. This chain joins TRBV28 and TRBJ2-3; D gene ambiguous. The sample was blood. The source is a man younger than 35 in good health. The CDR3: CASPPSSLEVTDTQYF. CDR3 bases: TGTGCCAGCCCACCCTCGTCTCTAGAAGTCACAGATACGCAGTATTTT.